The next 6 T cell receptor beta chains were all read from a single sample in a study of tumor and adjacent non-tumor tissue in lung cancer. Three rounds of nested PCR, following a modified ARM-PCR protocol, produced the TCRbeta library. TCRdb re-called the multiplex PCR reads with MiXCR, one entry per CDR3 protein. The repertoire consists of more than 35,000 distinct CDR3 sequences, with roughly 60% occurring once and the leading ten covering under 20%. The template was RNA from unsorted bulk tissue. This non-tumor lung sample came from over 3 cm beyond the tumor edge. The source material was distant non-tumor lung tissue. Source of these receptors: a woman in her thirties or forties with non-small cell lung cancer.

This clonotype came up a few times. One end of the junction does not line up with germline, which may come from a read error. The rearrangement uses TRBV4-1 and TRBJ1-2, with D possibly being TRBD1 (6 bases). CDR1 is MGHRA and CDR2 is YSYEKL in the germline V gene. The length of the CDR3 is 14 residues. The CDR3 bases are TGCGCCAGCAGCCAAGAGCACAGGGACTATGACTACGCCTTC. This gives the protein CASSQEHRDYDYAF.

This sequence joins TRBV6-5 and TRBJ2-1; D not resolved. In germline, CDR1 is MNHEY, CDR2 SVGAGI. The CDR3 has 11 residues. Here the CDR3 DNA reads TGTGTTAGCACCCGGTACAATGAGCAGTTCTTC. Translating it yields CVSTRYNEQFF.

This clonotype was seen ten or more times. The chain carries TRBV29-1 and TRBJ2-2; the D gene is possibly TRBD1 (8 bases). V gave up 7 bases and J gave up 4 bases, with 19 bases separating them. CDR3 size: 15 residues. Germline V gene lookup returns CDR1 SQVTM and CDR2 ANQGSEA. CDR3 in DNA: TGCAGCGCCAAGATACAGGGGGGGTCCACCGGGGAGCTGTTTTTT. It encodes CSAKIQGGSTGELFF.

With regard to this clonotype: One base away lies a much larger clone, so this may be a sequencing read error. CDR3 sequence: CASSPRQWINGYTF. CDR3 bases: TGTGCCAGCAGCCCGCGACAGTGGATCAATGGCTACACCTTC. V is TRBV7-8 and J is TRBJ1-2; weak D call: TRBD1 (5 bases). The CDR3 length is 14 residues. V was trimmed by 5 bases and J by 6 bases, leaving 16 bases between them. Germline V lookup: CDR1 SGHVS, CDR2 FQNEAQ.

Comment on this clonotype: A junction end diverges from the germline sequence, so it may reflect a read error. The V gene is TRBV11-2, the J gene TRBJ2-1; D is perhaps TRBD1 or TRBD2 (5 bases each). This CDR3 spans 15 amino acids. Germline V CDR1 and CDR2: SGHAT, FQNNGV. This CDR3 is CASSLVGTVRNEQFF. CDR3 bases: TGTGCCAGCAGTTTAGTCGGGACCGTCCGGAATGAGCAGTTCTTC.

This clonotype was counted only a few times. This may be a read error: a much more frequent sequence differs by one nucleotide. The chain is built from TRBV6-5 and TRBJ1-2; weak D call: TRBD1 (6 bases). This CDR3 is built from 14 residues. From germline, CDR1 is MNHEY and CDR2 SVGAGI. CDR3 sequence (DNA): TGTGCCAGCGCATTCGCAACAGGGCTTTATGGCTACATCTTC. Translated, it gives CASAFATGLYGYIF.